This TCR beta chain was captured in a study of blood T cell repertoires in COVID-19. This CDR3 has 15 residues. Trimming removed 1 base from V and 0 bases from J, with 11 bases in between. Germline V gene data show CDR1 as SGHTS and CDR2 as YDEGEE. The data were produced by immunoSEQ multiplex PCR, yet TCRdb's version contains in-frame clones alone and is incomplete. The sample carries roughly 120,000 clones, about 83% recorded once. This TCR came from a man in his sixties or seventies with acute or convalescent COVID-19. The specimen sequenced was peripheral blood. The chain has TRBV5-8 and TRBJ2-7; D is undetermined. The CDR3 reads CASSLIGHSSYEQYF. The CDR3 DNA reads as TGTGCCAGCAGCTTGATTGGGCATAGCTCCTACGAGCAGTACTTC.